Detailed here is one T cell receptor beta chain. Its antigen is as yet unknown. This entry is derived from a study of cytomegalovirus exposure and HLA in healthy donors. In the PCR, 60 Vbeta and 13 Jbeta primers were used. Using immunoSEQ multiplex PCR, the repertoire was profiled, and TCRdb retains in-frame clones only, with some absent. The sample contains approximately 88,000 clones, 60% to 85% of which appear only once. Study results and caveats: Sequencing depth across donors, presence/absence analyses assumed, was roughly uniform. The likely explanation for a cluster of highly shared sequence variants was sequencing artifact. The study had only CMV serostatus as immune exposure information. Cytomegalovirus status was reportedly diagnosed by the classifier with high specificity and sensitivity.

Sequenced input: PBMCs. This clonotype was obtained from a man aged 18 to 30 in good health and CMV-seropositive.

The CDR3 spells CASSGNTEAFF. CDR3 nucleotide sequence: TGTGCCAGCAGCGGGAACACTGAAGCTTTCTTT. The chain carries TRBV28 and TRBJ1-1; D call uncertain. The CDR3 length is 11 residues. V was cut by 6 bases and J by 1 base, with 3 bases left in between. Germline lookup yields CDR1 MDHEN and CDR2 SYDVKM.